Below are 18 T cell receptor beta chains sequenced from a single sample in a study of post-analysis software for immune sequencing data. Study-level results: Higher frequency in patients than in controls was seen for several TRBV segments, with TRBV5-6, TRBV5-1 and TRBV20-1 among them.

No antigen has been assigned to these receptors. cDNA libraries for TCR beta contained unique molecular identifiers. One entry per CDR3 protein, called by TCRdb with MiXCR from the PCR reads. Of hundreds of thousands of distinct CDR3 sequences listed, 59% are singletons. What was sequenced was blood. The receptors originated from a girl aged 2 to 10 with multiple sclerosis.

The rearrangement joins TRBV3-1 to TRBJ2-1; the D call may be TRBD1 or TRBD2 (6 bases each). The CDR3 sequence is 14 residues long. Germline V gives CDR1 LGHDT, CDR2 YNNKEL (reference sequence). V lost 1 base, J lost 10 bases, and 14 bases lay in between. CDR3 loop: CASSQGDFDREQFF. The CDR3, as DNA: TGTGCCAGCAGCCAAGGGGACTTTGACAGGGAGCAGTTCTTC.

The chain employs TRBV10-1 and TRBJ2-7; D remains ambiguous. Trimming left V 3 bases short and J 3 bases short, with 12 bases between. From germline, CDR1 is WNHNN and CDR2 SYGVQD (reference sequence). The CDR3 is 14 residues long. The CDR3 reads CASSEGSNGYEQYF. In nucleotides, the CDR3 is TGCGCCAGCAGTGAAGGTTCGAATGGCTACGAGCAGTACTTC.

The V call is TRBV6-2 or TRBV6-3, the J call TRBJ2-1, with D perhaps matching TRBD2 (6 bases). CDR3 length: 15 residues. CDR1 and CDR2 (germline): MNHEY, SVGEGT. The V gene lost 6 bases and the J gene lost 0 bases, with 12 bases spanning the gap. The CDR3 bases are TGTGCCAGCAGACCCCACGGGGGCTCCTACAATGAGCAGTTCTTC. This encodes CASRPHGGSYNEQFF.

The chain joins TRBV5-1 to TRBJ2-6, with D hard to call. V shed 2 bases and J shed 4 bases, with 19 bases lying between them. Germline CDR1 and CDR2: SGHRS and YFSETQ. This CDR3 is built from 18 residues. The CDR3 DNA is TGCGCCAGCAGCTTTCATCCCACGTGGAGCGCCGGGGCCAACGTCCTGACTTTC. It is translated as CASSFHPTWSAGANVLTF. The variable domain in full, completed from reference TRBV5-1 and TRBJ2-6, reads KAGVTQTPRYLIKTRGQQVTLSCSPISGHRSVSWYQQTPGQGLQFLFEYFSETQRNKGNFPGRFSGRQFSNSRSEMNVSTLELGDSALYLCASSFHPTWSAGANVLTFGAGSRLTVL.

V gene TRBV7-2 combines with J gene TRBJ1-2; 7 bases align to TRBD1. Germline V CDR1 and CDR2: SGHTA, FQGNSA. The CDR3 covers 13 residues. V lost 7 bases and J lost 5; bases outside the gene matches: 7. CDR3 amino acids: CASIPTGYYGYTF. Written as DNA, the CDR3 is TGTGCCAGCATCCCGACAGGGTATTATGGCTACACCTTC.

This clonotype appeared a few times. This chain connects TRBV12-3 or TRBV12-4 to TRBJ1-2; D not resolved. The CDR3 loop spans 12 amino acids. Trimming took 5 bases from V and 8 from J, leaving 12 bases between them. The CDR3 nucleotides read TGTGCCAGCAGTCTTGGGGATGGGGGCTACACCTTC. Translated, it gives CASSLGDGGYTF.

The J gene is TRBJ1-4, the V gene TRBV7-9; no clear D gene. The germline CDR1 and CDR2 sequences are SEHNR and FQNEAQ (reference sequence). V lost 2 bases and J lost 2, with 9 bases in between. The CDR3 has 15 residues. The CDR3 region is CASSLWLSTNEKLFF. The CDR3 DNA reads as TGTGCCAGCAGCTTATGGCTGTCGACTAATGAAAAACTGTTTTTT.

This clonotype has only a few counts. The V and J genes are TRBV6-1 and TRBJ2-1; D not resolved. There are 18 residues in the CDR3. Germline assignment: CDR1 MNHNS and CDR2 SASEGT. V shed 6 bases and J shed 0 bases, with 21 bases lying between them. CDR3 residues: CASRPPNWVTRSYNEQFF. In DNA, the CDR3 is TGTGCCAGCAGACCCCCTAATTGGGTCACACGCTCCTACAATGAGCAGTTCTTC.

A few counts support this clonotype. The chain joins TRBV7-2 to TRBJ2-7; TRBD2 aligns across 10 bases. The CDR3 has 13 amino acids. V gave up 8 bases and J gave up 2 bases; unmatched junction bases: 3. CDR1 SGHTA and CDR2 FQGNSA come from the germline V gene. The CDR3 reads CASRTSGPYEQYF. Here the CDR3 DNA reads TGTGCCAGCCGGACTAGCGGCCCCTACGAGCAGTACTTC.

The chain uses TRBV6-5 and TRBJ1-2; 11 nucleotides agree with TRBD1. The CDR3 consists of 15 residues. CDR1 and CDR2 (germline): MNHEY, SVGAGI. The ends lost 4 bases at V and 4 bases at J; junction bases unmatched: 5. Written as DNA, the CDR3 is TGTGCCAGCAGTTCAGGACAGGGGGCGGCCTATGGCTACACCTTC. Translation gives CASSSGQGAAYGYTF.

This clonotype was recorded a few times. The chain couples TRBV7-9 to TRBJ2-7; the D gene is possibly TRBD1 (6 bases). The germline gives CDR1 SEHNR, CDR2 FQNEAQ (reference sequence). CDR3 length: 15 residues. With 3 bases removed from V and 2 bases from J, the gap between germline ends came to 14 bases. The CDR3 region is CASSLTRGIPYEQYF. The DNA of the CDR3 is TGTGCCAGCAGCTTGACCAGGGGTATCCCCTACGAGCAGTACTTC.

This rearrangement joins TRBV20-1 to TRBJ2-5; possible D gene TRBD1, 7 bases. Germline CDR1 DFQATT, CDR2 SNEGSKA (reference sequence). Trimming pared 0 bases from V and 1 base from J, leaving 12 bases between. This CDR3 is built from 15 residues. The DNA of the CDR3 is TGCAGTGCTAGAGATCGCCAGGGGGGCCAAGAGACCCAGTACTTC. Amino acids: CSARDRQGGQETQYF.

Here the CDR3 DNA reads TGCGCCAGCAGCTTCGACATCTACAATGAGCAGTTCTTC. Encoded protein: CASSFDIYNEQFF. The chain couples TRBV5-1 to TRBJ2-1; no clear D. The germline V gene has CDR1 SGHRS and CDR2 YFSETQ. V lost 2 bases, J lost 3 bases, and 6 bases lay in between. CDR3 length equals 13 residues.

The chain joins TRBV2 to TRBJ2-5; 10 nucleotides line up with TRBD2. The CDR3 is 17 residues long. Germline assignment: CDR1 SNHLY and CDR2 FYNNEI. After removal of 6 bases from V and 5 bases from J, the junction contained 15 bases not matched to a gene. The CDR3 DNA sequence: TGTGCCAGCAGCTCGATAACAGTACTAGCGGGAACGGAGACCCAGTACTTC. Protein sequence: CASSSITVLAGTETQYF. The full variable domain, its missing parts supplied by reference TRBV2 and TRBJ2-5, is EPEVTQTPSHQVTQMGQEVILRCVPISNHLYFYWYRQILGQKVEFLVSFYNNEISEKSEIFDDQFSVERPDGSNFTLKIRSTKLEDSAMYFCASSSITVLAGTETQYFGPGTRLLVL.

The gene calls are TRBV9 and TRBJ2-4; 8 nucleotides agree with TRBD1. The germline V gene encodes CDR1 SGDLS and CDR2 YYNGEE. CDR3 length: 18 amino acids. J lost 1 base, V lost 3 bases, and 12 bases had no gene match. For the CDR3, the DNA is TGTGCCAGCAGCGGAGGGCCGACAGGGGTCTCTGCCAAAAACATTCAGTACTTC. This translates into CASSGGPTGVSAKNIQYF.

This sequence joins TRBV5-1 and TRBJ2-7, with a possible D match to TRBD2 (6 bases). The CDR3 loop spans 14 amino acids. From germline, CDR1 is SGHRS and CDR2 YFSETQ. Trimming removed 4 bases from V and 2 bases from J, with 13 bases in between. The CDR3 DNA follows: TGCGCCAGCAGCCAGGCCCCGGGGGCCTACGAGCAGTACTTC. It yields the protein CASSQAPGAYEQYF.

The chain has TRBV20-1 and TRBJ2-5, with a possible D match to TRBD1 (6 bases). This CDR3 comprises 14 residues. CDR1 and CDR2 (germline): DFQATT, SNEGSKA (reference sequence). Trimming took 5 bases from V and 7 from J, leaving 20 bases between them. CDR3 coding DNA: TGCAGTGCTCCTCCTTACAGGGAGTTGGTGACCCAGTACTTC. Translation: CSAPPYRELVTQYF.

The CDR3 DNA follows: TGTGCCAGCAGCCAGGACACCGGGACTAGCGGGTACAATGAGCAGTTCTTC. Its protein is CASSQDTGTSGYNEQFF. The gene calls are TRBV14 and TRBJ2-1, with 12 bases lining up with TRBD2. The CDR3 loop spans 17 amino acids. V lost 3 bases and J lost 4; bases outside the gene matches: 7. CDR1 is SGHDN and CDR2 is FVKESK in the germline V gene.